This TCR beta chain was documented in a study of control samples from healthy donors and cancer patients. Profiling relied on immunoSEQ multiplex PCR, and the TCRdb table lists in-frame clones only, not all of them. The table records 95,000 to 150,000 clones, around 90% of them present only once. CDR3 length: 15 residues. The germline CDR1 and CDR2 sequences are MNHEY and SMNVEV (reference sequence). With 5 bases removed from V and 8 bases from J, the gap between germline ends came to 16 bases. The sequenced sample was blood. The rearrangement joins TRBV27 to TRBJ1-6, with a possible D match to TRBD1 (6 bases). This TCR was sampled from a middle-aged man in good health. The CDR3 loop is CASSPRTETYSPLHF. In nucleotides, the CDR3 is TGTGCCAGCAGTCCCCGGACAGAAACTTATTCACCCCTCCACTTT.